This entry features one TCR beta chain sequence. Libraries were prepared by immunoSEQ multiplex PCR; TCRdb keeps only in-frame clonotypes and omits some of them. The sample lists roughly 150,000 clones; about 80% were seen once. The sample comes from a study of blood T cell repertoires in COVID-19. Study at large: Samples of COVID-19 (acute and convalescent) were obtained from the United States, Italy and Spain.

Unmatched junction bases numbered 3, after V lost 3 bases and J lost 1 base. The CDR3 is 15 amino acids. Germline V lookup: CDR1 LGHDT, CDR2 YNNKEL (reference sequence). The source of this sequence is a man aged 55-75 years with acute or convalescent COVID-19. The chain is built from TRBV3-1 (or the pseudogene TRBV3-2) and TRBJ2-4; 7 bases map to TRBD1. Material: peripheral blood. As DNA, the CDR3 is TGTGCCAGCAGCCACCTGACAGGGGCCAAAAACATTCAGTACTTC. The encoded protein is CASSHLTGAKNIQYF.